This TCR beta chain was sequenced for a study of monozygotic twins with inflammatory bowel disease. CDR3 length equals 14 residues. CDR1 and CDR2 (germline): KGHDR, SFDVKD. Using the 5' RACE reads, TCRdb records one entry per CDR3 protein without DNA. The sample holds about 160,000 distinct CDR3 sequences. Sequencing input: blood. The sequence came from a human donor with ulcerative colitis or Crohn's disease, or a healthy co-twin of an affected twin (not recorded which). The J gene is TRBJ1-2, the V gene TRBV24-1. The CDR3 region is CATSDFGTTRGYTF.